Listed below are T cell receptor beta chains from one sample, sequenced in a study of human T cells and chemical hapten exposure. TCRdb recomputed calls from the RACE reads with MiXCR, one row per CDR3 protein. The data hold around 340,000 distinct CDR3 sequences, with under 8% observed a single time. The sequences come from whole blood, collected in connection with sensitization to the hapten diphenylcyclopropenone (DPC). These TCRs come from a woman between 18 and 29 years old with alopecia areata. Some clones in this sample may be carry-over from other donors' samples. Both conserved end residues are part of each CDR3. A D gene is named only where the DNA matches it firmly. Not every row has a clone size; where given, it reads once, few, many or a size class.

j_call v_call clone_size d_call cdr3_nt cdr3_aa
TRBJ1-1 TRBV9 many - TGTGCCAGCTCCGGGACATTGAACACTGAAGCTTTCTTT CASSGTLNTEAFF
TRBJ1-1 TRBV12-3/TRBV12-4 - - TGTGCCAGCAGTTTTAGAGTGAACACTGAAGCTTTCTTT CASSFRVNTEAFF
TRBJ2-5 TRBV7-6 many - TGTGCCAGCAGCCCCAGGCTTCAGGTCGAGACCCAGTACTTC CASSPRLQVETQYF
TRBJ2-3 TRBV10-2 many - TGCGCCAGCAGTGGGGGGGCCCGCACAGATACGCAGTATTTT CASSGGARTDTQYF
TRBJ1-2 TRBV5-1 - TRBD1 TGCGCCAGCAGCTTTGACAGGGGGCGCGGTGGCTACACCTTC CASSFDRGRGGYTF
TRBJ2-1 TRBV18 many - TGTGCCAGCTCACCCCCGGGACTCTCCTACAATGAGCAGTTCTTC CASSPPGLSYNEQFF
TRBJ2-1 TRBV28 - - TGTGCCAGCAGCGTTCCGGGACTGGGATTGTTGGAGCAGTTCTTC CASSVPGLGLLEQFF
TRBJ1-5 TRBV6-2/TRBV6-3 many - TGTGCCACCCAGAACACCCGCAATCAGCCCCAGCATTTT CATQNTRNQPQHF
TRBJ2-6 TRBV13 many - TGTGCCAGCAGCTCGAAGACTTACCCTGGGGCCAACGTCCTGACTTTC CASSSKTYPGANVLTF
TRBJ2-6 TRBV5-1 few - TGCGCCAGCAGCTTTGGAGCGACTGGGGCCAACGTCCTGACTTTC CASSFGATGANVLTF
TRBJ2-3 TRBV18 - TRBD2 TGTGCCAGCTCATCGAACCCTAGCGGAGGAACGCAGTATTTT CASSSNPSGGTQYF
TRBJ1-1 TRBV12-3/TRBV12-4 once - TGTGCCAGCGGTAAAATTCAGGGGAACACTGAAGCTTTCTTT CASGKIQGNTEAFF
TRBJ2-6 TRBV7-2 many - TGTGCCAGCAGCCCAACTGGCGGGGCCAACGTCCTGACTTTC CASSPTGGANVLTF
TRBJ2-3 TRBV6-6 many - TGTGCCAGCAGTAAAGGGACGCGCACAGATACGCAGTATTTT CASSKGTRTDTQYF
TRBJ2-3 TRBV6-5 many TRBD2 TGTGCCAGCAAGCCTAGCGGGTCAGATACGCAGTATTTT CASKPSGSDTQYF
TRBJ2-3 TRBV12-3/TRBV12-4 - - TGTGCCAGCAGTTCCTACGGGGGAGTGACAGATACGCAGTATTTT CASSSYGGVTDTQYF
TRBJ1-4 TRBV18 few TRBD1 TGTGCCAGCTCAGCAGGGGGCGTTGAAAAACTGTTTTTT CASSAGGVEKLFF
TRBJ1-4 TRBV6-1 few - TGTGCCAGCACCTCCTGGAGGGGGGCAGCTAATGAAAAACTGTTTTTT CASTSWRGAANEKLFF
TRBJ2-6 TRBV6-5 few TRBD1 TGTGCCGCCGCGGGTTACAGGGGAACTGGGGCCAACGTCCTGACTTTC CAAAGYRGTGANVLTF
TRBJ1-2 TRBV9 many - TGTGCCAGCAGCGTAGGGTACATAACCTATGGCTACACCTTC CASSVGYITYGYTF
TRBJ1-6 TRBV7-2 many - TGTGCCAGCAGCGTCGATAATAATTCACCCCTCCACTTT CASSVDNNSPLHF
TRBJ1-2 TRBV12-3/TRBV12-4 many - TGTGCCAGCAGTTTAGGTCAGACCTATGGCTACACCTTC CASSLGQTYGYTF
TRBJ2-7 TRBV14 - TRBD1 TGTGCCAGCAGCGCGAGGGGGCTCCGTACCTACGAGCAGTACTTC CASSARGLRTYEQYF
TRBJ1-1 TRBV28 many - TGTGCCAGCATGTTAATTGTCAGCAAGGAGACTGAAGCTTTCTTT CASMLIVSKETEAFF
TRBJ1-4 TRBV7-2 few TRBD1 TGTGCCAGCAGCTTAGGTTTAACAGGGGACAAACTGTTTTTT CASSLGLTGDKLFF
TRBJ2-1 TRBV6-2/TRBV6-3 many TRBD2 TGTGCCAGCAGTTACGGACTAGCCAACCCCTACAATGAGCAGTTCTTC CASSYGLANPYNEQFF
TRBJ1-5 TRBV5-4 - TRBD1 TGTGCCAGCAGTCCGGGACAGGGGGCGGGTCAGCCCCAGCATTTT CASSPGQGAGQPQHF
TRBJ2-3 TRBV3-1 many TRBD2 TGTGCCAGCAGCCAAGAATACGGGGGGGCTGCGGATACGCAGTATTTT CASSQEYGGAADTQYF
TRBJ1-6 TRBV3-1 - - TGTGCCAGCAGCCAGTCTCCATCCCCCCTCCACTTT CASSQSPSPLHF
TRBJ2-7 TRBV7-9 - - TGTGCCAGCAGCCCCCCGGCCGGCCACGAGCAGTACTTC CASSPPAGHEQYF
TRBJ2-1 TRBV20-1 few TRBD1 TGCAGTGCTAGTGACACCGGGACAGGGGAGCTCAATGAGCAGTTCTTC CSASDTGTGELNEQFF
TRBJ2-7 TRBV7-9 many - TGTGCCAGCAGCTTAGAGGGAACCCAGCAGTACTTC CASSLEGTQQYF
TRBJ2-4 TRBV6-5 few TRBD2 TGTGCCAGCAGTTACACCGGGGGGGGCCGGAAAAACATTCAGTACTTC CASSYTGGGRKNIQYF
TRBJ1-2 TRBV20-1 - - TGCAGTGCTAGCGGCAGAGCCTATGGCTACACCTTC CSASGRAYGYTF
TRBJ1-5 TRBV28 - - TGTGCCAGCAGTTCACACTCGCCAGGGATAGGAAGCAATCAGCCCCAGCATTTT CASSSHSPGIGSNQPQHF
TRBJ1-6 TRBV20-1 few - TGCAGTGCGAGCCGGCAGGATACACCCCTCCACTTT CSASRQDTPLHF
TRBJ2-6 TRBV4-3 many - TGCGCCAGCAGCCAAGATTCAAGCTCTGGGGCCAACGTCCTGACTTTC CASSQDSSSGANVLTF
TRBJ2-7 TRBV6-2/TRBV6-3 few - TGTGCCAGCAGTTCCACTGGGGTTACCTACGAGCAGTACTTC CASSSTGVTYEQYF
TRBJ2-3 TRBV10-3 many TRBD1 TGTGCCATCAGATCAACATTGGGGCAGGGGGCAGATACGCAGTATTTT CAIRSTLGQGADTQYF
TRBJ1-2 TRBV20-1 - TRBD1 TGCAGTGCTAGAGTCACAGGGGGGAGGGATGGCTACACCTTC CSARVTGGRDGYTF
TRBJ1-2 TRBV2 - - TGTGCCAGCAGTGAGGCCGGTGGCTACACCTTC CASSEAGGYTF
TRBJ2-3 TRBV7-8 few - TGTGCCAGCAGCTTAAAGAGATGGGGGGCCACAGATACGCAGTATTTT CASSLKRWGATDTQYF
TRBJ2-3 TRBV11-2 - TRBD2 TGTGCCAGCAGCTTAGCAGACGGGGGGGCAATTCCCCCAGATACGCAGTATTTT CASSLADGGAIPPDTQYF
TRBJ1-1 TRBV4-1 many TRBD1 TGCGCCAGCAGCCAAGATAAAGGGGGCGCGAGGAACACTGAAGCTTTCTTT CASSQDKGGARNTEAFF
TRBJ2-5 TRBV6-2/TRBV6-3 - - TGTGCCAGCAGTTCACATAGAAGTAGCACACAAGAGACCCAGTACTTC CASSSHRSSTQETQYF